This T cell receptor beta chain was sequenced for a study of T cell clones after liver transplantation. Whole-study findings and limits: Compared with third party-reactive sequences, donor-reactive ones declined more, independent of withdrawal success.

CDR1 SGHAT and CDR2 FQNNGV come from the germline V gene. This CDR3 comprises 16 residues. Germline trimming cut 0 bases from V and 6 bases from J; bases unmatched to any gene: 5. Sequencing was performed with immunoSEQ multiplex PCR; in TCRdb, only in-frame clones are kept and a portion is missing. The sample carries roughly 72,000 clones, under 90% recorded once. This clone appeared once. The target antigen is unknown. The TCR was taken from a human patient who received a liver transplant. Some T cells could come from the graft donor. The rearrangement joins TRBV11-2 to TRBJ2-1, with 10 bases aligning to TRBD2. The material was CD4+ T cells from blood, obtained 48 months after liver transplant. In DNA form, the CDR3 reads TGTGCCAGCAGCTTAGATCGGATAGCGGGGGGCAATGAGCAGTTCTTC. Translated, it gives CASSLDRIAGGNEQFF.